This TCR beta chain originates from a study of blood T cell repertoires in COVID-19. Study-wide context: COVID-19 samples, acute and convalescent, were from the United States, Italy and Spain. In each case, the material was cDNA or gDNA derived from T cells, B-cell-depleted T cells, or PBMCs.

The V gene's germline CDR1 is MNHNY and CDR2 SVGAGI (reference sequence). With 5 bases clipped from V and 6 bases from J, the junction kept 10 bases outside the gene matches. The length of the CDR3 is 15 residues. Original data processing: Amplification with reference gene primers provided the estimates of nucleated cell counts. Sequencing was performed with immunoSEQ multiplex PCR; in TCRdb, only in-frame clones are kept and a portion is missing. That table supplies the V and J calls and clone size; D and trimming were determined from the DNA. The sample lists about 31,000 clones; around 90% were seen once.

Material: peripheral blood. The chain joins TRBV6-6 to TRBJ1-2; 9 nucleotides line up with TRBD1. The receptor's source is a man aged 65 to 85 with active or convalescent COVID-19. The CDR3 reads CASSTGTGMMNGYTF. DNA of the CDR3: TGTGCCAGCAGTACCGGGACAGGGATGATGAATGGCTACACCTTC.